This T cell receptor beta chain is drawn from a study of shared clonotypes between healthy human individuals. Here immunoSEQ multiplex PCR was the method, and the copy in TCRdb shows in-frame clones only, minus some. Of a few hundred thousand clones listed, 95% to 96% are singletons. Terminally differentiated effector memory CD45RA+ cells were excluded by CCR7 positive selection of CD45RO-negative cells. This CDR3 contains 17 residues. Trimming took 0 bases from V and 3 from J; bases not matched to a gene: 10. The V gene's germline CDR1 is MGHRA and CDR2 YSYEKL. The sample consisted of naive CD8+ T cells sorted from blood. This clonotype was sampled from a woman in her twenties or thirties in good health. V and J are TRBV4-1 and TRBJ1-2, with 7 bases identical to TRBD1. CDR3 in DNA: TGCGCCAGCAGCCAAGATAGGGGAACAGGGGCGGACTATGGCTACACCTTC. This translates into CASSQDRGTGADYGYTF.